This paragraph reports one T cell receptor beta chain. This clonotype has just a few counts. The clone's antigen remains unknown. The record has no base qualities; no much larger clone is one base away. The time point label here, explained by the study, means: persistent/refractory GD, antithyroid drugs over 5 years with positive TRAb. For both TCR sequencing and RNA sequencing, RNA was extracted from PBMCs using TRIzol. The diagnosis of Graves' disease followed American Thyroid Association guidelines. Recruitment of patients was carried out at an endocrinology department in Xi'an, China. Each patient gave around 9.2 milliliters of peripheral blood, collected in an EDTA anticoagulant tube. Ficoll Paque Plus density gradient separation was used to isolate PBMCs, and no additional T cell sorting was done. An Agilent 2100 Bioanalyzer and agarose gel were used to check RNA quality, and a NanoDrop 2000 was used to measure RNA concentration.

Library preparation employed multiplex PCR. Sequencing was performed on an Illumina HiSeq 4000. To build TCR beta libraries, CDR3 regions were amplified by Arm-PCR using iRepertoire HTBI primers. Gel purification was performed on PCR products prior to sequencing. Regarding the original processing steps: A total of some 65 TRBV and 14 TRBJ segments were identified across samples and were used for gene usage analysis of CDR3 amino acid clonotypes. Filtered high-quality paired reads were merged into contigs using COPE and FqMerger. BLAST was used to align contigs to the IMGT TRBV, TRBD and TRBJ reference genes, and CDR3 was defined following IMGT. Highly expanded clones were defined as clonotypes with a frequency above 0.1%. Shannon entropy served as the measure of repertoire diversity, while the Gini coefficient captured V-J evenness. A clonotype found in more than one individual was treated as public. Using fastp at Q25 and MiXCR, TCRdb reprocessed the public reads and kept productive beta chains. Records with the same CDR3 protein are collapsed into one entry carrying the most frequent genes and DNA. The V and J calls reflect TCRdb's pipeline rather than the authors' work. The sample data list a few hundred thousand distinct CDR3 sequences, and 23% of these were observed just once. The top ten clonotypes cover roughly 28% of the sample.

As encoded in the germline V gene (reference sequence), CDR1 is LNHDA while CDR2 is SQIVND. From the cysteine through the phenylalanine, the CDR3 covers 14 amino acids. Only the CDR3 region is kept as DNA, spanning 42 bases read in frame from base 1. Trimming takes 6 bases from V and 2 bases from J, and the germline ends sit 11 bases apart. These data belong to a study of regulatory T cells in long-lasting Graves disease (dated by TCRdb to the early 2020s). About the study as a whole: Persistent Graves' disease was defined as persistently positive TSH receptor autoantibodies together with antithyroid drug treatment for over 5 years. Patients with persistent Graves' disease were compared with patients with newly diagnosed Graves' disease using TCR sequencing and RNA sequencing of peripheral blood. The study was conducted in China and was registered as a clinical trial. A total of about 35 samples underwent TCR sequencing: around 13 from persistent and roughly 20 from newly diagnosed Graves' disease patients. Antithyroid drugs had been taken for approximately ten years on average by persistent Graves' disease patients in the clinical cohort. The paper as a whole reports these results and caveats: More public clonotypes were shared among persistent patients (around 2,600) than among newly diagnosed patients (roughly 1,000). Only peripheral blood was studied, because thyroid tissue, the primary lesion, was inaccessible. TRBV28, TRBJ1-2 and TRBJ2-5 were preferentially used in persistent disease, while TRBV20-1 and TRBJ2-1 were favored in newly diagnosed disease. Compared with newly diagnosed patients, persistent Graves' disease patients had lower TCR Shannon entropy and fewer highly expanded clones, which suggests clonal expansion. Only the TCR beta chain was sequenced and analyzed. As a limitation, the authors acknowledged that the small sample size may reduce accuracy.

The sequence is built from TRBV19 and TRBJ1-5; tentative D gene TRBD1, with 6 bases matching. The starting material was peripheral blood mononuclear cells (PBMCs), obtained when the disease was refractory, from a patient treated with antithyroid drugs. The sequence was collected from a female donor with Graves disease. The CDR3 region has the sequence CASRQGWGNQPQHF. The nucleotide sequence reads TGTGCCAGTAGACAGGGTTGGGGCAATCAGCCCCAGCATTTT. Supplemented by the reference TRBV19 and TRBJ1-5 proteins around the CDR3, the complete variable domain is DGGITQSPKYLFRKEGQNVTLSCEQNLNHDAMYWYRQDPGQGLRLIYYSQIVNDFQKGDIAEGYSVSREKKESFPLTVTSAQKNPTAFYLCASRQGWGNQPQHFGDGTRLSIL.